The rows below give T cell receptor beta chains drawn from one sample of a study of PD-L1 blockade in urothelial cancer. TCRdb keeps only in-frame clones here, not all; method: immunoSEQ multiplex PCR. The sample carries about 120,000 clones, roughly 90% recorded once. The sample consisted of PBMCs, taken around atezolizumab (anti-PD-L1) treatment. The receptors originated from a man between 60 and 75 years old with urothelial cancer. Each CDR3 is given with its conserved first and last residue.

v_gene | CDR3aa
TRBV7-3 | CASSSRAAANYNEQFF
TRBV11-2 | CASSLAGGGLEAFF
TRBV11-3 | CASSLGRGPYNEQFF
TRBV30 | CAWSVSAGVGDTQYF
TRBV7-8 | CASSLPTGAPNTGELFF
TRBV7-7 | CASSLEGAGNEQFF
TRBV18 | CASSPLQGNTEAFF
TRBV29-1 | CSVEARTGTSRDPSTDTQYF
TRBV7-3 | CASSSPPGDTQYF
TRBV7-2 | CASSPGVRDTQYF
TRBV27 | CASSLGAESSYEQYF
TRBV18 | CASSPLDRGGLIAYGYTF
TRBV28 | CASIESMNTEAFF
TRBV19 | CASSIPPAGEQFF
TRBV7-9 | CASNAGAGANVLTF
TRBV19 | CASNGGPRVGELFF
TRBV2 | CASSATPNTEAFF
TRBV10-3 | CAILGTGYEAFF
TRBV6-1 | CASRQGGQPQHF
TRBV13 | CASSLEGVPDTEAFF
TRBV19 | CASSQGGQPRYEQYF
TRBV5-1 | CASSFNAGGLNTEAFF
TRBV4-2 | CASGQAVAVAGAPYEQYF
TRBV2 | CASSEVYNEKLFF
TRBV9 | CASSVGSGMFF
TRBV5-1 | CASSTGQGTTGELFF
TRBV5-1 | CASRTTVQETQYF
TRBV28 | CASSREGHGYTF
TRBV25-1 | CASSEGVLQETQYF
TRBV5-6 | CASSGQGSTETQYF
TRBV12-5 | CASGLTESPLHF
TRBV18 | CASSPLRVSNQPQHF
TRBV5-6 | CASSLEPSTSTDTQYF
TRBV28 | CASSLWGSLTGELFF
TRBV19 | CASSAFGQGTYEQYF
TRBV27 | CASSLSPTAPYEQYF
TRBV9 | CASSVEGNYGYTF
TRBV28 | CASSDTGITNYGYTF
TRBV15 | CATSMRAGVGNEQFF
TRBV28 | CASSLDNRDRQPQHF
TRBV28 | CASSMRGSGGHYEQYF
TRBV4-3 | CASGTGSLVGANVLTF
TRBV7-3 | CASSLGDEQFF
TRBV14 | CASSQEGLGSATQYF
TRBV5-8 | CASSPFYEQYF
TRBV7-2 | CASSLGGDNSPLHF
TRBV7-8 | CASSRYRNTGELFF
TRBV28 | CASSPLSYNSPLHF
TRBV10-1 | CASQGGPLPGEQPQHF
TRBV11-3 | CASSLVVAEGTDTQYF
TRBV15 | CATSYRVDPSSGNTIYF
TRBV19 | CASSIARGTDTQYF
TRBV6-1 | CAIRVGLDTEAFF
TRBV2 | CASSPQVAGAGTQYF
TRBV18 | CASSPQPGATQYF
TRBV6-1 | CASSDYSGGREDTQYF
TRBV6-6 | CASRARGPGELFF